One sample yielded the 21 T cell receptor beta chains listed below, sequenced in a study of blood T cell repertoires in COVID-19 (TCRdb year 2020). Receptor amplification or capture employed the immunoSEQ multiplex PCR assay. TCRdb mirrors the immuneACCESS table, restricted to in-frame sequences. Some clones are absent from its copies; in checked studies, under half trace to an unresolved V gene, and the reason for the others is unknown. Within this sample are about 16,000 clones, with 70% to 90% of them counted one time only. Roughly 2.5% of the sample goes to the ten largest clones. The specimen was peripheral blood. The source of these receptors is a human donor in a cohort sampled during active COVID-19.

This clone was observed a single time. The V call is TRBV29-1, the J call TRBJ2-7; 7 nucleotides agree with TRBD1. The CDR3 totals 13 residues. The germline V gene has CDR1 SQVTM and CDR2 ANQGSEA. Trimming cost V 4 bases and J 4 bases; bases outside gene matches: 7. The CDR3 DNA reads TGCAGCGTTGTCAGACAGGGTAGTTACGAGCAGTACTTC. Its translation is CSVVRQGSYEQYF.

This clone is deemed large. This sample also contains other DNA sequences that code for the same CDR3. CDR3 residues: CASGDRGPNNEQFF. The CDR3 DNA follows: TGTGCCAGCGGCGACAGGGGTCCAAACAATGAGCAGTTCTTC. V and J are TRBV27 and TRBJ2-1, with TRBD1 matching over 8 bases. Per germline, CDR1 MNHEY and CDR2 SMNVEV (reference sequence). The junction had 8 bases not matched to a gene; V was cut back by 8 bases and J by 5 bases. The CDR3 totals 14 residues.

V and J are TRBV7-9 and TRBJ1-2, with D maybe TRBD1 (5 bases). Germline-derived CDR1 and CDR2 are SEHNR and FQNEAQ (reference sequence). V shed 0 bases and J shed 3 bases, with 8 bases lying between them. This CDR3 has 14 residues. The CDR3 protein is CASSLAGEDYGYTF. CDR3 coding DNA: TGTGCCAGCAGCTTAGCGGGGGAGGACTATGGCTACACCTTC.

The chain couples TRBV3-1 (or the pseudogene TRBV3-2) to TRBJ2-4; D may be TRBD2 (5 bases). The germline V gene has CDR1 LGHDT and CDR2 YNNKEL (reference sequence). The germline V and J ends were trimmed by 0 bases and 4 bases, with 16 bases remaining between them. The CDR3 consists of 17 residues. The CDR3 DNA is TGTGCCAGCAGCCAAGATCGGGGTATTGTAGCAAAAAACATTCAGTACTTC. This sequence encodes CASSQDRGIVAKNIQYF.

V usage is TRBV7-6 and J usage is TRBJ2-5; weak D call: TRBD1 (6 bases). Germline values: CDR1 SGHVS, CDR2 FNYEAQ. This CDR3 spans 14 amino acids. V dropped 2 bases and J dropped 4 bases, with 11 bases sitting between them. The CDR3 protein is CASSLYLRGETQYF. The DNA for the CDR3 is TGTGCCAGCAGCTTATACCTCAGGGGAGAGACCCAGTACTTC.

Here the CDR3 reads CASTAGAEKLFF. For the CDR3, the DNA is TGTGCCAGCACCGCAGGGGCTGAAAAACTGTTTTTT. V gene TRBV2 combines with J gene TRBJ1-4, with D maybe TRBD1 (6 bases). The CDR3 contains 12 residues. Between the trimmed V and J ends, which lost 7 bases and 7 bases, there was a span of 10 bases. In germline, CDR1 is SNHLY, CDR2 FYNNEI. The whole variable domain, filled in from reference TRBV2 and TRBJ1-4, reads EPEVTQTPSHQVTQMGQEVILRCVPISNHLYFYWYRQILGQKVEFLVSFYNNEISEKSEIFDDQFSVERPDGSNFTLKIRSTKLEDSAMYFCASTAGAEKLFFGSGTQLSVL.

V is TRBV21-1 and J is TRBJ1-5; the table's D call, TRBD1, was not checked against the DNA. TRBV21-1 is listed as a pseudogene. CDR3 length: 15 amino acids. CDR3 sequence reads: CASSKGGQSNQPQHF. The CDR3 nucleotides read TGTGCCAGCAGCAAAGGGGGGCAGAGCAATCAGCCCCAGCATTTT.

V and J are TRBV7-9 and TRBJ2-1; TRBD2 agrees at 9 bases. Trimming took 1 base from V and 4 from J; bases not matched to a gene: 5. The CDR3 consists of 16 residues. CDR1 and CDR2 from the germline V gene are SEHNR and FQNEAQ (reference sequence). CDR3 protein: CASSLVGSGRYNEQFF. The CDR3 DNA is TGTGCCAGCAGCTTAGTCGGTAGCGGGAGATACAATGAGCAGTTCTTC.

The chain is built from TRBV7-3 and TRBJ2-1; D is possibly TRBD1 (6 bases). This CDR3 has 15 residues. CDR1 SGHTA and CDR2 FQGTGA come from the germline V gene. V shed 0 bases and J shed 3 bases, with 9 bases lying between them. CDR3 protein: CASSLTRDNYNEQFF. CDR3 DNA sequence: TGTGCCAGCAGCTTAACTCGGGACAACTACAATGAGCAGTTCTTC.

V and J are TRBV10-2 and TRBJ2-1; 13 bases map to TRBD2. Germline CDR1 reads WSHSY; CDR2 reads SAAADI. Trimming at V came to 2 bases and at J to 8 bases, leaving 9 bases not matched to a gene. The CDR3 is 17 amino acids. CDR3 DNA sequence: TGCGCCAGCAGTGAGAAATGGGGACTAGCGGGAACCGATGAGCAGTTCTTC. Amino acid sequence: CASSEKWGLAGTDEQFF.

J is TRBJ2-3 and V is TRBV9; D may be TRBD2 (6 bases). The CDR3 is 16 amino acids. The germline V gene encodes CDR1 SGDLS and CDR2 YYNGEE. Trimming stripped 3 bases from V and 2 bases from J, with 16 bases between. The CDR3 DNA reads TGTGCCAGCAGCGACGCCCGGGAGCGCGCCACAGATACGCAGTATTTT. Translated, it gives CASSDARERATDTQYF.

J is TRBJ2-2 and V is TRBV19, with 7 positions matching TRBD2. The CDR3 is made up of 15 amino acids. Germline V gives CDR1 LNHDA, CDR2 SQIVND (reference sequence). J gave up 7 bases and V 5 bases, and 10 bases lay outside the gene matches. CDR3 coding DNA: TGTGCCAGTAGTTCTTTTGGACTAGAAGGCGGGGAGCTGTTTTTT. It is translated as CASSSFGLEGGELFF.

This clone was counted only a few times. The chain carries TRBV7-2 and TRBJ2-7; 8 positions agree with TRBD2. Germline CDR1 and CDR2: SGHTA and FQGNSA. CDR3 length equals 18 residues. Unmatched junction bases numbered 19, after V lost 6 bases and J lost 3 bases. This CDR3 is CASSYGSPSGGGLYEQYF. The CDR3 DNA is TGTGCCAGCAGTTACGGTAGCCCAAGCGGGGGTGGGCTCTACGAGCAGTACTTC.

The chain carries TRBV28 and TRBJ2-7; possible D gene TRBD1, 5 bases. CDR1 is MDHEN, CDR2 SYDVKM, per germline. CDR3 length: 12 residues. Deletions cut 10 bases from V and 6 bases from J, with 16 bases between. CDR3 nucleotide sequence: TGTGCCACTTTGGACATCTTGGGCGAGCAGTACTTC. It translates to CATLDILGEQYF.

J is TRBJ2-5 and V is TRBV11-1; 8 bases fit TRBD1. This CDR3 spans 13 amino acids. Germline V CDR1 and CDR2: SGHAT, FQDESV (reference sequence). The trim removed 5 bases at V and 5 bases at J, leaving 4 bases unmatched. The CDR3 loop reads CASSQTGVETQYF. The CDR3 region has the DNA TGTGCCAGCAGCCAGACAGGGGTCGAGACCCAGTACTTC.

The rearrangement links TRBV13 to TRBJ2-1; 7 nucleotides match TRBD2. V lost 5 bases and J lost 5; bases outside the gene matches: 12. The CDR3 covers 16 residues. CDR1 is PRHDT and CDR2 is FYEKMQ in the germline V gene (reference sequence). The CDR3 DNA reads as TGTGCCAGCAGCCCGCCTAGCGGACGGATAAACAATGAGCAGTTCTTC. It encodes CASSPPSGRINNEQFF.

The gene calls are TRBV5-1 and TRBJ2-7; 9 bases line up with TRBD2. The CDR3 sequence is 17 residues long. V lost 1 base to trimming and J lost 3 bases; unmatched junction nucleotides: 11. The germline V gene has CDR1 SGHRS and CDR2 YFSETQ. The CDR3 protein is CASSLPPPAGGYYEQYF. As DNA, the CDR3 is TGCGCCAGCAGCTTGCCCCCTCCAGCGGGAGGTTACTACGAGCAGTACTTC.

The J gene is TRBJ2-7, the V gene TRBV6-5; 9 positions match TRBD2. This CDR3 is 15 amino acids long. The V segment lost 5 bases and the J segment 5 bases; nucleotides outside the gene matches: 10. From germline, CDR1 is MNHEY and CDR2 SVGAGI. The CDR3 DNA sequence: TGTGCCAGCAGTATACGGGGAGCGGGAGGTGACGAGCAGTACTTC. Translation: CASSIRGAGGDEQYF.

The CDR3 reads CASSIGGLAGGNRYNEQFF. CDR3 in DNA: TGTGCCAGTAGTATAGGGGGACTAGCGGGAGGGAATCGTTACAATGAGCAGTTCTTC. The V gene is TRBV19, the J gene TRBJ2-1; 16 positions match TRBD2. After removal of 1 base from V and 4 bases from J, the junction contained 7 bases not matched to a gene. There are 19 residues in the CDR3. Germline values: CDR1 LNHDA, CDR2 SQIVND (reference sequence).

The rearrangement links TRBV28 to TRBJ2-2, with TRBD1 matching 8 bases. CDR1 and CDR2 from the germline V gene are MDHEN and SYDVKM. V shed 1 base and J 2 bases; nucleotides not matched to a gene: 3. CDR3 size: 16 residues. In nucleotides, the CDR3 is TGTGCCAGCAGTTTATTGGACAGGGCAAACACCGGGGAGCTGTTTTTT. It encodes CASSLLDRANTGELFF.

The chain combines TRBV6-5 with TRBJ1-1; 9 bases line up with TRBD1. Germline trimming cut 8 bases from V and 1 base from J; bases unmatched to any gene: 8. CDR3 length: 15 amino acids. The germline CDR1 and CDR2 sequences are MNHEY and SVGAGI. The CDR3 nucleotides are TGTGCCAGCCGACGGGACAGGGCGGAGAACACTGAAGCTTTCTTT. Translation: CASRRDRAENTEAFF.